The 7 T cell receptor beta chains below all came from one sample that was sequenced in a study of healthy donors' naive CD4 and CD8 T cells. TCR libraries were built from 450 to 650 ng of total RNA by linear amplification. TCRdb independently ran MiXCR on the reads; one entry per CDR3 protein. This sample has 200,000 or so distinct CDR3 sequences, with under 85% found just once. Specimen: naive CD4+ and CD8+ T cells sorted from blood, pooled from several donors. These receptors originate from a pool of human donors in good health; the sample pools cells from several healthy donors.

Comment on this clonotype: One junction end does not reproduce the germline sequence, and a read error may be involved. The V and J genes are TRBV6-2 or TRBV6-3 and TRBJ2-5; 7 positions match TRBD2. Germline CDR1 and CDR2: MNHEY and SVGEGT. The CDR3 has 15 residues. The DNA for the CDR3 is TGTGCCGGCAGTTATCGGCTAGCGGACCAAGAGACCCAGTACTTC. Protein product: CAGSYRLADQETQYF.

Only a few counts were recorded for this clonotype. The rearrangement joins TRBV7-8 to TRBJ1-1, with D unresolved. Trimming cost V 5 bases and J 4 bases, with 11 bases left between them. The CDR3 is 13 amino acids. The germline V gene encodes CDR1 SGHVS and CDR2 FQNEAQ. For the CDR3, the DNA is TGTGCCAGCAGCCCCACACGGGGCACTGAAGCTTTCTTT. This gives the protein CASSPTRGTEAFF.

V gene TRBV5-1 combines with J gene TRBJ2-1, with 8 bases that match TRBD2. V was clipped by 4 bases and J by 8 bases; unmatched bases: 11. The CDR3 is 15 residues long. Germline CDR1 is SGHRS and CDR2 is YFSETQ. The CDR3 is CASSTILTSEDEQFF. The CDR3 nucleotides read TGCGCCAGCAGCACCATTCTGACTAGCGAAGATGAGCAGTTCTTC. Full variable domain (outside the CDR3, taken from reference TRBV5-1 and TRBJ2-1): KAGVTQTPRYLIKTRGQQVTLSCSPISGHRSVSWYQQTPGQGLQFLFEYFSETQRNKGNFPGRFSGRQFSNSRSEMNVSTLELGDSALYLCASSTILTSEDEQFFGPGTRLTVL.

This clonotype came up once. The chain has TRBV5-1 and TRBJ2-2; 9 bases fit TRBD2. With 5 bases clipped from V and 4 bases from J, the junction kept 9 bases outside the gene matches. This CDR3 has 16 amino acids. Germline loops: CDR1 SGHRS, CDR2 YFSETQ. In DNA form, the CDR3 reads TGCGCCAGCAGTTATGAGACTAGCGGCCTCACCGGGGAGCTGTTTTTT. Residues: CASSYETSGLTGELFF.

The chain has TRBV6-5 and TRBJ1-2; D is perhaps TRBD1 (5 bases). This CDR3 contains 12 residues. CDR1 is MNHEY and CDR2 is SVGAGI in the germline V gene. The V end lost 8 bases, the J end lost 4 bases, and 11 bases lay between the germline ends. CDR3 DNA sequence: TGTGCCAGCCGCCACAGGTCCTATGGCTACACCTTC. It yields the protein CASRHRSYGYTF.

The chain recombines TRBV7-9 with TRBJ2-5; TRBD1 agrees at 8 bases. V gave up 5 bases and J gave up 2 bases; unmatched junction bases: 7. The CDR3 runs 15 residues. Germline CDR1 is SEHNR and CDR2 is FQNEAQ (reference sequence). CDR3 sequence reads: CASSRPGQGQETQYF. As DNA, the CDR3 is TGTGCCAGCAGCCGCCCCGGACAGGGACAAGAGACCCAGTACTTC.

The chain has TRBV15 and TRBJ1-2; unclear D gene. The CDR3 spans 14 residues. Germline V lookup: CDR1 LNHNV, CDR2 YYDKDF (reference sequence). Trimming cost V 5 bases and J 4 bases, with 14 bases left between them. CDR3 in amino acids: CATSPRRESYGYTF. The CDR3 DNA reads TGTGCCACCAGCCCCCGGAGGGAGTCCTATGGCTACACCTTC.